The 11 T cell receptor beta chains below come from one sample, sequenced in a study of blood T cell repertoires in COVID-19. Generated by immunoSEQ multiplex PCR, the TCRdb table keeps only in-frame clones and is missing some. The repertoire includes 200,000 to 250,000 clones, less than 90% of them detected once, and 15% to 20% sits in the top ten. Sequencing was carried out using peripheral blood. These receptors came from a young man with active or convalescent COVID-19.

The chain combines TRBV18 with TRBJ2-5, with a weak D call TRBD1 (6 bases). The CDR3 has 14 amino acids. Looked up from germline, CDR1 is KGHSH and CDR2 is LQKENI. The V gene lost 2 bases and the J gene lost 5 bases, with 12 bases spanning the gap. CDR3 in DNA: TGTGCCAGCTCACCAGATAGGGGGATGGAGACCCAGTACTTC. It is translated as CASSPDRGMETQYF.

The rearrangement joins TRBV4-2 to TRBJ2-2; 14 bases align to TRBD2. The V and J ends lost 4 bases and 7 bases, in that order; junction bases with no gene match: 5. Germline V gene lookup returns CDR1 LGHNA and CDR2 YNFKEQ. The CDR3 is 16 amino acids. CDR3 residues: CASSLGTSGSIGELFF. The DNA of the CDR3 is TGTGCCAGCAGCCTTGGGACTAGCGGGAGTATCGGGGAGCTGTTTTTT.

The count of this clone is one. V and J are TRBV5-3 and TRBJ1-5, with D tentatively TRBD1 (6 bases). TRBV5-3 qualifies as an ORF whose function is uncertain. V lost 4 bases and J lost 6, with 17 bases in between. The CDR3 runs to 15 residues. CDR3 protein: CARSPADRPGQPQHF. The CDR3 DNA reads TGTGCCAGAAGCCCAGCAGACAGGCCAGGTCAGCCCCAGCATTTT.

This clone was recorded only once. The rearrangement uses TRBV5-6 and TRBJ2-5; the match to TRBD2 covers 14 bases. J gave up 4 bases and V 4 bases, and 9 bases lay outside the gene matches. This CDR3 is 17 amino acids long. Germline V gives CDR1 SGHDT, CDR2 YYEEEE. This chain's CDR3 is CASSRTSGGRTRETQYF. The CDR3, as DNA: TGTGCCAGCAGCCGGACTAGCGGGGGGCGCACTCGAGAGACCCAGTACTTC.

This chain links TRBV7-9 with TRBJ2-1, with 10 bases lining up with TRBD2. V was pared by 4 bases and J by 5 bases, with 8 bases of the junction left unmatched. This CDR3 has 16 residues. Germline V CDR1 and CDR2: SEHNR, FQNEAQ (reference sequence). DNA for the CDR3: TGTGCCAGCAGCTCTCCTAGCGGGGGCCTCAACAATGAGCAGTTCTTC. Its translation is CASSSPSGGLNNEQFF. The variable domain in full, with the rest retrieved from reference TRBV7-9 and TRBJ2-1, is DTGVSQNPRHKITKRGQNVTFRCDPISEHNRLYWYRQTLGQGPEFLTYFQNEAQLEKSRLLSDRFSAERPKGSFSTLEIQRTEQGDSAMYLCASSSPSGGLNNEQFFGPGTRLTVL.

This clone was found once. This chain joins TRBV7-8 and TRBJ1-5; TRBD1 agrees at 11 bases. This CDR3 contains 17 residues. The V segment lost 1 base and the J segment 7 bases; nucleotides outside the gene matches: 9. Germline-derived CDR1 and CDR2 are SGHVS and FQNEAQ. CDR3: CASSLVGTGGFMQPQHF. DNA of the CDR3: TGTGCCAGCAGCTTAGTGGGGACAGGGGGTTTTATGCAGCCCCAGCATTTT.

The gene calls are TRBV4-3 and TRBJ2-3; 11 bases agree with TRBD2. Germline V lookup: CDR1 LGHNA, CDR2 YSLEER. Trimming cost V 1 base and J 2 bases; bases outside gene matches: 5. This CDR3 comprises 17 residues. The CDR3 nucleotides read TGCGCCAGCAGCCAAGGGGAGACTAGCGGGAACACAGATACGCAGTATTTT. Residues: CASSQGETSGNTDTQYF.

This chain uses TRBV5-4 with TRBJ2-1; TRBD1 matches at 10 bases. From germline, CDR1 is SGHNT and CDR2 YYREEE (reference sequence). V was pared by 0 bases and J by 4 bases, with 13 bases of the junction left unmatched. This CDR3 has 19 amino acids. CDR3 nucleotide sequence: TGTGCCAGCAGCTTGGGGTCTCGGGCGACAGGGGGCCGTTACAATGAGCAGTTCTTC. It translates to CASSLGSRATGGRYNEQFF.

As DNA, the CDR3 is TGTGCCAGCAGCTGGACAGGGCTGAACACTGAAGCTTTCTTT. This codes for CASSWTGLNTEAFF. V is TRBV7-2 and J is TRBJ1-1, with 8 positions matching TRBD1. Germline trimming cut 4 bases from V and 0 bases from J; bases unmatched to any gene: 1. Germline V gene data show CDR1 as SGHTA and CDR2 as FQGNSA. The CDR3 consists of 14 residues.

The chain's CDR3 is CSASPNSARPQETQYF. CDR3 nucleotide sequence: TGCAGTGCTAGTCCGAATAGCGCTAGGCCTCAAGAGACCCAGTACTTC. The J gene is TRBJ2-5, the V gene TRBV20-1, with a weak D call TRBD2 (5 bases). From germline, CDR1 is DFQATT and CDR2 SNEGSKA (reference sequence). This CDR3 region has 16 residues. Trimming took 3 bases from V and 2 from J, leaving 19 bases between them.

This clone was observed a handful of times. The gene calls are TRBV27 and TRBJ2-1; 11 bases are a match to TRBD2. Unmatched junction bases numbered 9, after V lost 5 bases and J lost 9 bases. Germline CDR1 reads MNHEY; CDR2 reads SMNVEV (reference sequence). The CDR3 is made up of 15 amino acids. CDR3 coding DNA: TGTGCCAGCAGTACACTAGCGGGAGACATGAGTGAGCAGTTCTTC. Protein: CASSTLAGDMSEQFF.